This T cell receptor beta chain was found in a study of T cell changes during pregnancy in multiple sclerosis. Germline values: CDR1 SGHVS, CDR2 FQNEAQ. This CDR3 contains 13 residues. V was clipped by 4 bases and J by 1 base, with 7 bases between them. This table comes from immunoSEQ multiplex PCR, and its TCRdb copy is limited to in-frame clones, with some not included. The table has about 70,000 clones, approximately 94% seen once. Specimen: peripheral blood, collected in the second trimester of pregnancy. V is TRBV7-8 and J is TRBJ1-2; D is perhaps TRBD1 (6 bases). The receptor's source is a female donor in good health, enrolled as a control in a pregnancy study. The CDR3 nucleotides are TGTGCCAGCAGCTCGGGACATAACTATGGCTACACCTTC. Translating gives CASSSGHNYGYTF.